The source of this T cell receptor (beta chain) is a study of beta chain features in type 1 diabetes. Study results and limitations: Compared to healthy donors, patients appeared to have naive, central memory and Treg TCRB repertoires that were more alike. Patients with type 1 diabetes showed fewer VDJ junction insertions and more deletions. All four CD4+ subsets of Type 1 diabetes patients contained TCRB CDR3s that were moderately but significantly shorter.

As regards this clone: What it binds is unknown.

Naive, central memory, regulatory and stem cell-like memory cells within the CD4+ compartment were sorted using CD45RO/CCR7/CD25/CD127/CD95/CD27. The whole isolated RNA underwent reverse transcription, so sequencing captured expressed TCRB transcripts. The data were produced by immunoSEQ multiplex PCR, yet TCRdb's version contains in-frame clones alone and is incomplete. The sample has approximately 600,000 clones; roughly 12% are singletons. Sample: naive CD4+ T cells from blood. This receptor was taken from a man aged 25 to 40 with type 1 diabetes.

The CDR3 here is CASRSSGGTEAFF. Written as DNA, the CDR3 is TGTGCCAGCAGATCGTCAGGGGGCACTGAAGCTTTCTTT. The chain has TRBV14 and TRBJ1-1, with 7 bases that match TRBD1. The CDR3 totals 13 residues. The germline gives CDR1 SGHDN, CDR2 FVKESK. V shed 6 bases and J 4 bases; nucleotides not matched to a gene: 5.